A selection of T cell receptor beta chains follows, all from one sample in a study of blood T cell repertoires in COVID-19. Assay: immunoSEQ multiplex PCR; the TCRdb copy retains only in-frame clones and omits some. The sample records 200,000 to 250,000 clones, 80% to 85% being singletons. Sample: peripheral blood. These receptors were collected from a woman older than 75 with COVID-19, enrolled during active disease. CDR3s include the opening cysteine and the closing phenylalanine or tryptophan. D genes are given only for firm matches. Clone size is given for some rows only: seen once, a few or many times, or a class if the clone is expanded.

J gene: TRBJ1-1
V gene: TRBV7-9
clone size: -
D gene: -
CDR3 protein: CASSSRQGANTEAFF
CDR3 DNA: TGTGCCAGCAGCTCTAGACAAGGGGCCAACACTGAAGCTTTCTTT

J gene: TRBJ1-5
V gene: TRBV18
clone size: -
D gene: -
CDR3 protein: CASSQGRDQPQHF
CDR3 DNA: TGTGCCAGCTCCCAGGGCAGGGATCAGCCCCAGCATTTT

J gene: TRBJ1-2
V gene: TRBV28
clone size: -
D gene: TRBD1
CDR3 protein: CASSVDRGQGGYTF
CDR3 DNA: TGTGCCAGCAGTGTGGACAGGGGGCAAGGTGGCTACACCTTC

J gene: TRBJ1-5
V gene: TRBV19
clone size: -
D gene: TRBD1
CDR3 protein: CASSAPLGTGDSQPQHF
CDR3 DNA: TGTGCCAGTAGTGCCCCTCTTGGGACAGGGGACTCTCAGCCCCAGCATTTT

J gene: TRBJ2-2
V gene: TRBV5-1
clone size: -
D gene: -
CDR3 protein: CASSRTVWGTGELFF
CDR3 DNA: TGCGCCAGCAGCAGGACAGTATGGGGAACCGGGGAGCTGTTTTTT

J gene: TRBJ2-3
V gene: TRBV3-1/TRBV3-2
clone size: -
D gene: TRBD1
CDR3 protein: CASLHPDRSTDTQYF
CDR3 DNA: TGTGCCAGCCTCCATCCGGACAGGAGTACAGATACGCAGTATTTT

J gene: TRBJ1-1
V gene: TRBV5-6
clone size: -
D gene: -
CDR3 protein: CASSLQKTEAFF
CDR3 DNA: TGTGCCAGCAGCTTACAGAAAACTGAAGCTTTCTTT

J gene: TRBJ1-6
V gene: TRBV19
clone size: -
D gene: -
CDR3 protein: CASEPGARGAPLHF
CDR3 DNA: TGTGCCAGTGAACCAGGGGCTCGCGGTGCACCCCTCCACTTT

J gene: TRBJ1-4
V gene: TRBV18
clone size: -
D gene: -
CDR3 protein: CASSRNPNEKLFF
CDR3 DNA: TGTGCCAGCTCGCGGAATCCCAATGAAAAACTGTTTTTT

J gene: TRBJ1-2
V gene: TRBV18
clone size: -
D gene: TRBD1
CDR3 protein: CASSPDRGRSF
CDR3 DNA: TGTGCCAGCTCACCAGACAGGGGGCGAAGCTTC

J gene: TRBJ1-3
V gene: TRBV30
clone size: -
D gene: -
CDR3 protein: CAWSSGLLSGNTIYF
CDR3 DNA: TGTGCCTGGAGTTCAGGACTGCTCTCTGGAAACACCATATATTTT

J gene: TRBJ1-5
V gene: TRBV15
clone size: -
D gene: -
CDR3 protein: CATGGRDYSNQPQHF
CDR3 DNA: TGTGCCACCGGTGGGCGGGATTATAGCAATCAGCCCCAGCATTTT

J gene: TRBJ1-2
V gene: TRBV6-5
clone size: -
D gene: -
CDR3 protein: CASSYEASYGYTF
CDR3 DNA: TGTGCCAGCAGTTACGAGGCTAGCTATGGCTACACCTTC

J gene: TRBJ1-5
V gene: TRBV2
clone size: -
D gene: -
CDR3 protein: CASSEGTPGQPQHF
CDR3 DNA: TGTGCCAGCAGTGAAGGCACCCCAGGGCAGCCCCAGCATTTT

J gene: TRBJ2-3
V gene: TRBV3-1/TRBV3-2
clone size: -
D gene: -
CDR3 protein: CASSQDQARTDTQYF
CDR3 DNA: TGTGCCAGCAGCCAAGACCAAGCTCGCACAGATACGCAGTATTTT

J gene: TRBJ1-1
V gene: TRBV7-2
clone size: -
D gene: TRBD1
CDR3 protein: CASSLGTGRTEAFF
CDR3 DNA: TGTGCCAGCAGCCTTGGGACAGGGAGAACTGAAGCTTTCTTT

J gene: TRBJ1-2
V gene: TRBV5-1
clone size: -
D gene: -
CDR3 protein: CAGPTGKWDGYTF
CDR3 DNA: TGCGCCGGCCCGACGGGGAAATGGGATGGCTACACCTTC

J gene: TRBJ2-2
V gene: TRBV10-2
clone size: -
D gene: -
CDR3 protein: CASSEQRTPGTGELFF
CDR3 DNA: TGCGCCAGCAGTGAGCAAAGAACCCCCGGTACCGGGGAGCTGTTTTTT

J gene: TRBJ1-5
V gene: TRBV18
clone size: -
D gene: -
CDR3 protein: CASSQQENQPQHF
CDR3 DNA: TGTGCCAGCTCACAACAGGAAAATCAGCCCCAGCATTTT

J gene: TRBJ1-1
V gene: TRBV28
clone size: -
D gene: -
CDR3 protein: CASSSQGTEAFF
CDR3 DNA: TGTGCCAGCAGCTCCCAGGGGACTGAAGCTTTCTTT

J gene: TRBJ1-1
V gene: TRBV27
clone size: few
D gene: -
CDR3 protein: CASSPQRQAVEAFF
CDR3 DNA: TGTGCCAGCAGTCCGCAAAGACAGGCGGTTGAAGCTTTCTTT

J gene: TRBJ2-1
V gene: TRBV9
clone size: -
D gene: -
CDR3 protein: CASSVGGGRTPSYNEQFF
CDR3 DNA: TGTGCCAGCAGCGTAGGGGGGGGGCGGACCCCCTCCTACAATGAGCAGTTCTTC

J gene: TRBJ2-5
V gene: TRBV6-2/TRBV6-3
clone size: once
D gene: -
CDR3 protein: CASSYGGSQETQYF
CDR3 DNA: TGTGCCAGCAGTTACGGGGGCAGTCAAGAGACCCAGTACTTC

J gene: TRBJ1-2
V gene: TRBV6-4
clone size: -
D gene: -
CDR3 protein: CASSDNGRLYGYTF
CDR3 DNA: TGTGCCAGCAGTGACAACGGCAGGCTCTATGGCTACACCTTC

J gene: TRBJ2-5
V gene: TRBV18
clone size: once
D gene: TRBD1
CDR3 protein: CASSPRQGATETQYF
CDR3 DNA: TGTGCCAGCTCACCTCGACAGGGGGCGACAGAGACCCAGTACTTC

J gene: TRBJ1-5
V gene: TRBV27
clone size: -
D gene: -
CDR3 protein: CASSPQGGLNQPQHF
CDR3 DNA: TGTGCCAGCAGTCCACAGGGAGGGCTCAATCAGCCCCAGCATTTT

J gene: TRBJ1-2
V gene: TRBV19
clone size: once
D gene: -
CDR3 protein: CASRDTRLPNYGYTF
CDR3 DNA: TGTGCCAGCCGGGACACCAGGTTACCCAACTATGGCTACACCTTC

J gene: TRBJ2-3
V gene: TRBV10-3
clone size: -
D gene: TRBD2
CDR3 protein: CASQERGADTQYF
CDR3 DNA: TGTGCCAGTCAGGAGCGGGGCGCAGATACGCAGTATTTT

J gene: TRBJ2-4
V gene: TRBV19
clone size: -
D gene: -
CDR3 protein: CASSLGGGTNIQYF
CDR3 DNA: TGTGCCAGTAGTCTCGGGGGAGGCACGAACATTCAGTACTTC

J gene: TRBJ2-1
V gene: TRBV6-1
clone size: -
D gene: TRBD1
CDR3 protein: CASSTDRGEQFF
CDR3 DNA: TGTGCCAGCAGTACGGACAGGGGTGAGCAGTTCTTC

J gene: TRBJ1-4
V gene: TRBV5-1
clone size: -
D gene: -
CDR3 protein: CASSAPEQSNEKLFF
CDR3 DNA: TGCGCCAGCAGCGCGCCGGAGCAGAGTAATGAAAAACTGTTTTTT

J gene: TRBJ2-2
V gene: TRBV7-3
clone size: few
D gene: -
CDR3 protein: CASSFLNTGELFF
CDR3 DNA: TGTGCCAGCAGCTTTTTAAACACCGGGGAGCTGTTTTTT

J gene: TRBJ2-1
V gene: TRBV5-4
clone size: -
D gene: TRBD2
CDR3 protein: CASSSQASGRDEQFF
CDR3 DNA: TGTGCCAGCAGCTCACAGGCCAGCGGGAGGGATGAGCAGTTCTTC

J gene: TRBJ1-5
V gene: TRBV10-3
clone size: -
D gene: -
CDR3 protein: CAIRKEGLNQPQHF
CDR3 DNA: TGTGCCATCCGTAAGGAGGGTCTTAATCAGCCCCAGCATTTT

J gene: TRBJ1-4
V gene: TRBV28
clone size: -
D gene: -
CDR3 protein: CASKGNEKLFF
CDR3 DNA: TGTGCCAGCAAGGGGAATGAAAAACTGTTTTTT

J gene: TRBJ1-1
V gene: TRBV3-1/TRBV3-2
clone size: -
D gene: TRBD1
CDR3 protein: CASSQGGTGTTEAFF
CDR3 DNA: TGTGCCAGCAGCCAAGGAGGGACAGGGACCACTGAAGCTTTCTTT

J gene: TRBJ1-5
V gene: TRBV11-1
clone size: -
D gene: TRBD1
CDR3 protein: CASSLNRGQPQHF
CDR3 DNA: TGTGCCAGCAGCTTAAACAGGGGACAGCCCCAGCATTTT

J gene: TRBJ2-3
V gene: TRBV7-2
clone size: -
D gene: TRBD2
CDR3 protein: CASSRGREETSDTQYF
CDR3 DNA: TGTGCCAGCAGCCGCGGGCGGGAGGAAACCTCAGATACGCAGTATTTT